Listed below are T cell receptor beta chains from one sample, sequenced in a study of cytomegalovirus exposure and HLA in healthy donors. The method was immunoSEQ multiplex PCR; TCRdb's version includes in-frame clones alone and lacks a portion of them. The sample lists 350,000 or so clones, roughly 88% occurring once. Sequencing was carried out using PBMCs. The source of these receptors is a woman under 30 in good health and CMV-seronegative. Each CDR3 is given with its conserved first and last residue. D genes are given only for firm matches. The size entry is marked missing in some rows and otherwise reads once, few, many or a size class.

j_gene,d_gene,abundance,v_gene,CDR3aa,CDR3nt
TRBJ2-7,TRBD2,.,TRBV29-1,CSVKVGTSGYEQYF,TGCAGCGTTAAGGTCGGGACTAGCGGATACGAGCAGTACTTC
TRBJ1-5,.,.,TRBV6-5,CASSWTMNQPQHF,TGTGCCAGCAGTTGGACAATGAATCAGCCCCAGCATTTT
TRBJ2-7,TRBD2,.,TRBV10-3,CAIMEGGSSYEQYF,TGTGCCATCATGGAGGGCGGGAGCTCCTACGAGCAGTACTTC
TRBJ2-2,TRBD1,once,TRBV4-3,CASSQDYGTANTGELFF,TGCGCCAGCAGCCAAGATTATGGGACAGCGAACACCGGGGAGCTGTTTTTT
TRBJ2-7,TRBD1,.,TRBV7-9,CASRRQGSSYEQYF,TGTGCCAGCAGGCGACAGGGAAGCTCCTACGAGCAGTACTTC
TRBJ2-7,.,.,TRBV7-9,CASSPGSLYEQYF,TGTGCCAGCAGCCCCGGGAGCCTCTACGAGCAGTACTTC
TRBJ2-1,TRBD2,few,TRBV7-3,CASSPGETSATWQFF,TGTGCCAGCAGCCCCGGGGAGACTAGCGCAACATGGCAGTTCTTC
TRBJ1-1,.,.,TRBV4-1,CASSQGGGVPNTEAFF,TGCGCCAGCAGCCAAGGTGGAGGGGTTCCGAACACTGAAGCTTTCTTT
TRBJ1-2,TRBD1,many,TRBV27,CASSLSGTGGLGRWGYTF,TGTGCCAGCAGTTTATCAGGGACAGGGGGCCTCGGGCGATGGGGCTACACCTTC
TRBJ2-5,.,.,TRBV28,CASTLGRVETQYF,TGTGCCAGCACCTTAGGGAGAGTAGAGACCCAGTACTTC
TRBJ2-6,TRBD1,.,TRBV7-6,CASSAATGASSGANVLTF,TGTGCCAGCAGCGCAGCTACAGGGGCCAGCTCTGGGGCCAACGTCCTGACTTTC
TRBJ2-7,TRBD1,.,TRBV6-6,CASSYQGQGSYEQYF,TGTGCCAGCAGTTACCAGGGACAGGGCTCCTACGAGCAGTACTTC
TRBJ2-2,.,few,TRBV4-3,CASSQKVGGVGTGELFF,TGCGCCAGCAGCCAAAAGGTGGGGGGAGTGGGCACCGGGGAGCTGTTTTTT
TRBJ2-7,.,.,TRBV10-3,CAISRQVDSYEQYF,TGTGCCATCAGCAGACAGGTTGACTCCTACGAGCAGTACTTC
TRBJ2-2,TRBD2,.,TRBV27,CASSSWTSGRPGELFF,TGTGCCAGCAGTTCCTGGACTAGCGGGAGACCCGGGGAGCTGTTTTTT
TRBJ2-7,.,.,TRBV5-5,CASSLDPGLPYEQYF,TGTGCCAGCAGCCTAGACCCCGGGTTACCCTACGAGCAGTACTTC
TRBJ2-7,.,once,TRBV27,CASSLQSDYYEQYF,TGTGCCAGCAGTTTACAGTCAGATTATTACGAGCAGTACTTC
TRBJ1-1,.,.,TRBV29-1,CSVRRDKNTEAFF,TGCAGCGTTCGCCGGGACAAGAACACTGAAGCTTTCTTT